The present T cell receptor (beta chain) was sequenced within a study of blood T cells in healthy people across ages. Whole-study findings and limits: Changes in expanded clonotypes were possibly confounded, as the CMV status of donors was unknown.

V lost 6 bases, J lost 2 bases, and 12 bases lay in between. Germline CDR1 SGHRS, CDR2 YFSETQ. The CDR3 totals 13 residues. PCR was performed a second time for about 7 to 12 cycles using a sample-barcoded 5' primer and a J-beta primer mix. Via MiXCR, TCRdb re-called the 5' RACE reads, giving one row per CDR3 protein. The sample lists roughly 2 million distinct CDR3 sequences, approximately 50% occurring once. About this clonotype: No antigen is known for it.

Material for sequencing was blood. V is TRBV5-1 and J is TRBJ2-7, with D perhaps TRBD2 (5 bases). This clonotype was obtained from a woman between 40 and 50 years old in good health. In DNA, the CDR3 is TGCGCCAGCAATGCAGAGGGAGCCTACGAGCAGTACTTC. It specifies CASNAEGAYEQYF.